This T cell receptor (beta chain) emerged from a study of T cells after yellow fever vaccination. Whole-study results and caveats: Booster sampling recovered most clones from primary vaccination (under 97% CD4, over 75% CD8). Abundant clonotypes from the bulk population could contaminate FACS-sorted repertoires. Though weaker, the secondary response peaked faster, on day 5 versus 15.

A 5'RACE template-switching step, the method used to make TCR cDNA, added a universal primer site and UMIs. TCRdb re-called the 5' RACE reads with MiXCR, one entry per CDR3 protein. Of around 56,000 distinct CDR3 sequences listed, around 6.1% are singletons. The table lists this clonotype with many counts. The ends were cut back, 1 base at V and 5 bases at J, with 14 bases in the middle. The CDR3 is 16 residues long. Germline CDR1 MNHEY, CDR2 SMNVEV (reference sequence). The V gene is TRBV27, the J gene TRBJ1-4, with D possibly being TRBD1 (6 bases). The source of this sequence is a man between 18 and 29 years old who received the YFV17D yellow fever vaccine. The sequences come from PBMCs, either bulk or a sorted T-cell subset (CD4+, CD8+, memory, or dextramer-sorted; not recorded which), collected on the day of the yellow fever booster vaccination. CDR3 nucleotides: TGTGCCAGCAGTTTATGGGAGGGCAGGGGAAATGAAAAACTGTTTTTT. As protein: CASSLWEGRGNEKLFF.